The 11 T cell receptor beta chains below come from one sample, sequenced in a study of blood T cell repertoires in COVID-19 (dated by TCRdb to the early 2020s). Receptor amplification or capture employed the immunoSEQ multiplex PCR assay. Imported from immuneACCESS, the table was reduced by TCRdb to in-frame sequences with V and J called. These copies leave out some clones; in studies compared against another copy, an unresolved V gene accounts for under half, and the cause of the remainder is not known. Here the sample has about 200,000 clones; 86% occur a single time. 2.2% of the sample belongs to the ten largest clones. Sequenced input: peripheral blood. All receptors derive from a woman between 45 and 60 years old with acute or convalescent COVID-19.

The chain recombines TRBV20-1 with TRBJ2-7; D is unclear. The V gene lost 3 bases and the J gene lost 2 bases, with 11 bases spanning the gap. CDR1 and CDR2 from the germline V gene are DFQATT and SNEGSKA (reference sequence). The CDR3 has 13 residues. CDR3 in amino acids: CSASPTLAYEQYF. In DNA, the CDR3 is TGCAGTGCTAGTCCCACTCTAGCCTACGAGCAGTACTTC.

Here the CDR3 DNA reads TGTGCCAGCAGCCTGACAGGGTCGAACACCGGGGAGCTGTTTTTT. This sequence encodes CASSLTGSNTGELFF. The V gene is TRBV7-2, the J gene TRBJ2-2; 7 positions match TRBD1. The germline gives CDR1 SGHTA, CDR2 FQGNSA. The CDR3 sequence is 15 residues long. The junction had 3 bases not matched to a gene; V was cut back by 5 bases and J by 0 bases. The variable domain in full, with the rest retrieved from reference TRBV7-2 and TRBJ2-2, is GAGVSQSPSNKVTEKGKDVELRCDPISGHTALYWYRQSLGQGLEFLIYFQGNSAPDKSGLPSDRFSAERTGGSVSTLTIQRTQQEDSAVYLCASSLTGSNTGELFFGEGSRLTVL.

The chain links TRBV7-6 to TRBJ1-4; D ambiguous. Trimming cost V 2 bases and J 8 bases, with 15 bases left between them. CDR1 is SGHVS, CDR2 FNYEAQ, per germline. CDR3 length: 15 amino acids. In DNA, the CDR3 is TGTGCCAGCAGCTTAAGGCGGGGATTAGAGGAAAAACTGTTTTTT. It specifies CASSLRRGLEEKLFF.

The V and J genes are TRBV24-1 and TRBJ1-2; D unresolved. Germline V gene sequence: CDR1 KGHDR, CDR2 SFDVKD. The CDR3 consists of 16 residues. The V end was cut by 4 bases, the J end by 8 bases, with 22 bases between. Here the CDR3 reads CATSDSGRTAQEGYTF. For the CDR3, the DNA is TGTGCCACCAGTGACTCCGGGAGGACTGCTCAGGAGGGCTACACCTTC.

The chain employs TRBV9 and TRBJ1-2; perhaps TRBD1 as D (6 bases). CDR1 and CDR2 from the germline V gene are SGDLS and YYNGEE. CDR3 length: 13 amino acids. Deletions cut 3 bases from V and 1 base from J, with 7 bases between. The CDR3 region has the DNA TGTGCCAGCAGCGGGACAGTTAACTATGGCTACACCTTC. Translated: CASSGTVNYGYTF.

The chain employs TRBV7-9 and TRBJ2-3; D uncertain. The germline V gene has CDR1 SEHNR and CDR2 FQNEAQ (reference sequence). The ends were cut back, 5 bases at V and 6 bases at J, with 12 bases in the middle. This CDR3 is 13 amino acids long. The CDR3 bases are TGTGCCAGCAGCAAACCCCTAGGCGATACGCAGTATTTT. Its protein product is CASSKPLGDTQYF.

J is TRBJ2-3 and V is TRBV7-2; a weak D match, TRBD2 (5 bases). Germline CDR1 reads SGHTA; CDR2 reads FQGNSA. V was clipped by 0 bases and J by 6 bases, with 10 bases between them. The CDR3 is 14 amino acids. DNA of the CDR3: TGTGCCAGCAGCTTAGCTAGCGTCTGGGATACGCAGTATTTT. Protein: CASSLASVWDTQYF.

This clone occurred a few times. The rearrangement joins TRBV9 to TRBJ1-5; D call uncertain. V lost 0 bases to trimming and J lost 9 bases, with 13 bases between them. The CDR3 contains 14 residues. Germline-derived CDR1 and CDR2 are SGDLS and YYNGEE. CDR3 sequence reads: CASSVDGESRPQHF. The CDR3 DNA reads as TGTGCCAGCAGCGTAGATGGAGAATCACGGCCCCAGCATTTT.

The V call is TRBV5-1, the J call TRBJ2-1; D is uncertain. Germline CDR1 and CDR2: SGHRS and YFSETQ. Trimming left V 7 bases short and J 7 bases short, with 12 bases between. The CDR3 is 12 amino acids. CDR3 bases: TGCGCCAGCCGTAATGTTCCGAATGAGCAGTTCTTC. Translating it yields CASRNVPNEQFF.

The chain has TRBV7-2 and TRBJ1-5; D possibly corresponds to TRBD1 (5 bases). CDR1 and CDR2 (germline): SGHTA, FQGNSA. CDR3 length: 16 amino acids. V was clipped by 6 bases and J by 8 bases, with 23 bases between them. The DNA of the CDR3 is TGTGCCAGCAGTCCGATGGGCGGGGGGGTCGCAGAGCCCCAGCATTTT. It codes for CASSPMGGGVAEPQHF.

This chain connects TRBV30 to TRBJ2-3, with D perhaps TRBD2 (6 bases). The CDR3 has 16 amino acids. The V end lost 4 bases, the J end lost 2 bases, and 19 bases lay between the germline ends. Germline V gives CDR1 GTSNPN, CDR2 SVGIG (reference sequence). CDR3 coding DNA: TGTGCCTGGATGAAAGCCGGGGGTCTAGCCACAGATACGCAGTATTTT. Protein product: CAWMKAGGLATDTQYF.